This T cell receptor (beta chain) came from a study of T cells in Graves' hyperthyroidism and ophthalmopathy. Study-level points and caveats: Ophthalmopathy was predicted by the model a median of 6.5 months ahead of onset.

The source material, RNA transcripts, was used to amplify TCR beta CDR3 regions. HTBI primers were the set used in a first-round RT-PCR of the TCR CDR3. TCRdb fed the multiplex PCR reads into MiXCR, producing one record per CDR3 protein. The table lists 550,000 to 700,000 distinct CDR3 sequences, 46% of them singletons, with 15% to 20% in the top ten. The CDR3 consists of 12 residues. V lost 4 bases and J 7 bases, leaving 10 bases between the germline ends. From germline, CDR1 is ENHRY and CDR2 SYGVKD. This clonotype was seen at least ten times. Its antigen is not known. This clonotype originated in an adult woman with Graves' disease, either hyperthyroidism or ophthalmopathy (not recorded which). This chain joins TRBV10-3 and TRBJ1-1; no clear D gene. The sequenced material came from peripheral blood or thyroid tissue (not recorded which). The CDR3, as DNA: TGTGCCATCAGTGTGGACCGTCGTGAAGCTTTCTTT. This translates into CAISVDRREAFF.